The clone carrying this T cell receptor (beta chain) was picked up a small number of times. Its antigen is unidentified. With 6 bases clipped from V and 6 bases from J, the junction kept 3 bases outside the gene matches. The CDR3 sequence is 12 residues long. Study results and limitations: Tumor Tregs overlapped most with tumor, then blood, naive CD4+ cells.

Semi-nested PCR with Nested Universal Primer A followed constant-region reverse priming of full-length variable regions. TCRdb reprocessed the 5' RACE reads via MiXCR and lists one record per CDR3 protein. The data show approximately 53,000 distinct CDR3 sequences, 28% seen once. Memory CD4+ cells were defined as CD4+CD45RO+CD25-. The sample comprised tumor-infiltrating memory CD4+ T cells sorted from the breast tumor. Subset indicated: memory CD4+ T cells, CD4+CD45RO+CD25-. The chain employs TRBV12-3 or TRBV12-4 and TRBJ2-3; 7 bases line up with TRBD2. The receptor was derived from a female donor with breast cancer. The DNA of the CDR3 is TGTGCCAGCAGGGCCGGGGGGGATACGCAGTATTTT. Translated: CASRAGGDTQYF.